This T cell receptor (beta chain) was found in a study of T cells after yellow fever vaccination. Overall study findings and caveats: The booster response re-showed most primary clones: around 96% CD4, approximately 90% CD8.

This clonotype was seen repeatedly, ten times or more. Its specificity is unknown. The CDR3 consists of 15 residues. Germline V lookup: CDR1 SGDLS, CDR2 YYNGEE. Trimming took off 0 bases at V and 5 bases at J, with 13 bases between the two ends. TCRdb passed the 5' RACE reads through MiXCR, listing each CDR3 protein once. The table shows 250,000 to 300,000 distinct CDR3 sequences, with approximately 8% occurring only once. The receptor was isolated from a man between 18 and 29 years old who received the YFV17D yellow fever vaccine. The specimen was CD4+ T cells sorted from PBMCs, collected 5 days after the yellow fever booster vaccination. This chain joins TRBV9 and TRBJ2-3, with D tentatively TRBD1 or TRBD2 (5 bases each). CDR3 nucleotides: TGTGCCAGCAGCGTAGGGTGGGGGTCGGAAGATACGCAGTATTTT. This translates into CASSVGWGSEDTQYF. The variable domain in full, with the rest retrieved from reference TRBV9 and TRBJ2-3, is DSGVTQTPKHLITATGQRVTLRCSPRSGDLSVYWYQQSLDQGLQFLIQYYNGEERAKGNILERFSAQQFPDLHSELNLSSLELGDSALYFCASSVGWGSEDTQYFGPGTRLTVL.